This T cell receptor (beta chain) was captured by sequencing in a study of OX40 agonist ivuxolimab in advanced cancers. Sequencing used immunoSEQ multiplex PCR; TCRdb keeps in-frame clones, though not all of them. The sample consists of 55,000 to 75,000 clones, around 87% of them appearing once. This clone occurred once. Per germline, CDR1 SGHRS and CDR2 YFSETQ. V was shortened by 0 bases and J by 10 bases, with 16 bases between the two germline ends. The CDR3 spans 15 residues. The clonotype comes from an adult with an advanced solid tumor such as melanoma, head and neck, liver or kidney cancer. The material sequenced was CD4+ or CD8+ T cells sorted from blood, taken in a trial of the OX40 agonist ivuxolimab. J is TRBJ1-4 and V is TRBV5-1; D call uncertain. This chain's CDR3 is CASSLVPSNGGKLFF. The CDR3 nucleotides read TGCGCCAGCAGCTTGGTCCCTTCCAACGGAGGAAAACTGTTTTTT.